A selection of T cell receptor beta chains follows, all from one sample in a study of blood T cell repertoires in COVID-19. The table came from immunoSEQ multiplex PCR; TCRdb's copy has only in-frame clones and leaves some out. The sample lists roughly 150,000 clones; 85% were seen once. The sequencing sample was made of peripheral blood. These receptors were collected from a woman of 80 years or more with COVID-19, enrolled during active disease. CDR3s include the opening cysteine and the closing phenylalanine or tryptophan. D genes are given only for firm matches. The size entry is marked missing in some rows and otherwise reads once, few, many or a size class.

cdr3_nt: TGTGCCAGCAGTGAGGTGGCGGGGACCCTGGGCTACACCTTC
cdr3_aa: CASSEVAGTLGYTF
d_call: -
v_call: TRBV6-1
j_call: TRBJ1-2
clone_size: -

cdr3_nt: TGTGCCAGCAGTTACGGGACAGAAGGAAACACCATATATTTT
cdr3_aa: CASSYGTEGNTIYF
d_call: TRBD1
v_call: TRBV6-5
j_call: TRBJ1-3
clone_size: -

cdr3_nt: TGTGCCAGCAGCTCTGACCTCACTAGCGGCTCCTACAATGAGCAGTTCTTC
cdr3_aa: CASSSDLTSGSYNEQFF
d_call: TRBD2
v_call: TRBV7-6
j_call: TRBJ2-1
clone_size: -

cdr3_nt: TGCGCCAGCAGCTTGGGGACCGGGGGGAGGCCCCAGCATTTT
cdr3_aa: CASSLGTGGRPQHF
d_call: -
v_call: TRBV5-1
j_call: TRBJ1-5
clone_size: -

cdr3_nt: TGCGCCAGCAGCCATCCGGGACAGGGGGCGAGGGAAAAACTGTTTTTT
cdr3_aa: CASSHPGQGAREKLFF
d_call: TRBD1
v_call: TRBV4-1
j_call: TRBJ1-4
clone_size: -

cdr3_nt: TGTGCCAGCAGCTCAGAGGCGCGCTATGGCTACACCTTC
cdr3_aa: CASSSEARYGYTF
d_call: -
v_call: TRBV7-8
j_call: TRBJ1-2
clone_size: -

cdr3_nt: TGTGCCACGAAGAGGGTGGACGAGCAGTACTTC
cdr3_aa: CATKRVDEQYF
d_call: -
v_call: TRBV6-5
j_call: TRBJ2-7
clone_size: few

cdr3_nt: TGCGCCAGCGGCAGGGTGCCCAATGAGCAGTTCTTC
cdr3_aa: CASGRVPNEQFF
d_call: -
v_call: TRBV5-1
j_call: TRBJ2-1
clone_size: -

cdr3_nt: TGTGCCAGCTCACCACCGGGACAGGGTAATGAAAAACTGTTTTTT
cdr3_aa: CASSPPGQGNEKLFF
d_call: TRBD1
v_call: TRBV18
j_call: TRBJ1-4
clone_size: -

cdr3_nt: TGTGCCATCAGTGAGACAGGACTAGCGGGAGGGGGTGAGCAGTACTTC
cdr3_aa: CAISETGLAGGGEQYF
d_call: TRBD2
v_call: TRBV10-3
j_call: TRBJ2-7
clone_size: -

cdr3_nt: TGTGCCAGCAGTGAAATTGTAGTGTCAGGCTCACCCCTCCACTTT
cdr3_aa: CASSEIVVSGSPLHF
d_call: -
v_call: TRBV6-1
j_call: TRBJ1-6
clone_size: -

cdr3_nt: TGTGCCAGCAGCCAAGAGGGCACGCTCGCCTACGAGCAGTACTTC
cdr3_aa: CASSQEGTLAYEQYF
d_call: -
v_call: TRBV3-1/TRBV3-2
j_call: TRBJ2-7
clone_size: -

cdr3_nt: TGTGCCAGCAGCTTAGGGACCTCAGGGTATGGCTACACCTTC
cdr3_aa: CASSLGTSGYGYTF
d_call: -
v_call: TRBV13
j_call: TRBJ1-2
clone_size: -

cdr3_nt: TGTGCCAGCAGCCAATTTACAGACTATAATTCACCCCTCCACTTT
cdr3_aa: CASSQFTDYNSPLHF
d_call: -
v_call: TRBV14
j_call: TRBJ1-6
clone_size: -

cdr3_nt: TGTGCCAGCAGGGCACAGGGGGCCCTCGGCTACACCTTC
cdr3_aa: CASRAQGALGYTF
d_call: TRBD1
v_call: TRBV2
j_call: TRBJ1-2
clone_size: -

cdr3_nt: TGTGCCAGCAGTTACTCGGGGCTTAGTCGGGAAAAACTGTTTTTT
cdr3_aa: CASSYSGLSREKLFF
d_call: -
v_call: TRBV6-5
j_call: TRBJ1-4
clone_size: -

cdr3_nt: TGCAGCGTCGGTGGGCTGGACAGGGGACTTTCATGGGGTGAAGAAAAACTGTTTTTT
cdr3_aa: CSVGGLDRGLSWGEEKLFF
d_call: TRBD1
v_call: TRBV29-1
j_call: TRBJ1-4
clone_size: -